The sequence of this T cell receptor beta chain was determined in a study of shared clonotypes between healthy human individuals. This clone was found a few times. This same CDR3 is encoded by further DNA sequences in the sample. This table comes from immunoSEQ multiplex PCR, and its TCRdb copy is limited to in-frame clones, with some not included. The table lists 950,000 to 1,300,000 clones, about 75% of them singletons. The sequence was collected from a man in his late teens or twenties in good health. Sequenced sample: memory CD4+ T cells sorted from blood. Subset meaning: CD45RA-negative fraction.

The CDR3 sequence: CASSEVSYGYTF. CDR3 DNA sequence: TGTGCCAGCAGTGAAGTTTCCTATGGCTACACCTTC. V is TRBV2 and J is TRBJ1-2; D is uncertain. The V end was cut by 1 base, the J end by 4 bases, with 4 bases between. Looked up from germline, CDR1 is SNHLY and CDR2 is FYNNEI. The CDR3 covers 12 residues.